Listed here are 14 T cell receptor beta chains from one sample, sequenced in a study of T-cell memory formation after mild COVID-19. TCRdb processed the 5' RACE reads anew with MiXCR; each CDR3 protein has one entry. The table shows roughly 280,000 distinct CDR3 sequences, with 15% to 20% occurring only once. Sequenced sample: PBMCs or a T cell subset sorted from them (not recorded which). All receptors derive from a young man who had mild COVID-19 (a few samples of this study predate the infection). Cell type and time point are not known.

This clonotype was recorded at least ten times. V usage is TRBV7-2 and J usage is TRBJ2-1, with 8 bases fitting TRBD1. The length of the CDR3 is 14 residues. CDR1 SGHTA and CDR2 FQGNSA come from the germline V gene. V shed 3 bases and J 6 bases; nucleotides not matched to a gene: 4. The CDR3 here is CASSLDQGANEQFF. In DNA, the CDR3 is TGTGCCAGCAGCTTGGACCAGGGGGCCAATGAGCAGTTCTTC.

CDR3 coding DNA: TGCGCCAGCAGCTTGGCCCAACGTGCTGGAAACACCATATATTTT. Translating it yields CASSLAQRAGNTIYF. The chain employs TRBV5-1 and TRBJ1-3; no clear D. V was shortened by 0 bases and J by 2 bases, with 9 bases between the two germline ends. In germline, CDR1 is SGHRS, CDR2 YFSETQ. The CDR3 runs 15 residues.

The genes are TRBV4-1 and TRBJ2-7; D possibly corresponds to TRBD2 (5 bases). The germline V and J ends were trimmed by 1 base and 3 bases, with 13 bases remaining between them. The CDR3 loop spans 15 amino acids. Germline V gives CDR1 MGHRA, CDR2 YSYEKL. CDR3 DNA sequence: TGCGCCAGCAGCCAAGTGGGAGACGGGGACTACGAGCAGTACTTC. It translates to CASSQVGDGDYEQYF.

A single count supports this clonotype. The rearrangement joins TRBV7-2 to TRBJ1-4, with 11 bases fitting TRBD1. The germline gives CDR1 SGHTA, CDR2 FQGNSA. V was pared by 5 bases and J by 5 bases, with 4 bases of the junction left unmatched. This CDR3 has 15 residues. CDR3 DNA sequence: TGTGCCAGCAGCCCCCGGGACAGGGGGAATGAAAAACTGTTTTTT. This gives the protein CASSPRDRGNEKLFF.

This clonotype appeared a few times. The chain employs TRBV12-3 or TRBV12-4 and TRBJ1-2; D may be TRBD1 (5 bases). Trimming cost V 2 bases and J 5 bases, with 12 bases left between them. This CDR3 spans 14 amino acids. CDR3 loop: CASSLQGREYGYTF. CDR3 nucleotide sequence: TGTGCCAGCAGTTTACAGGGTCGGGAATATGGCTACACCTTC.

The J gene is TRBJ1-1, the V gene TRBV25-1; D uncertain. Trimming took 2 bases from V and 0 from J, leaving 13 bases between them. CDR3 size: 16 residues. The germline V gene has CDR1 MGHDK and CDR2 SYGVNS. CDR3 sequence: CASSEGGKHMNTEAFF. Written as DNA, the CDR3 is TGTGCCAGCAGTGAAGGTGGGAAGCACATGAACACTGAAGCTTTCTTT.

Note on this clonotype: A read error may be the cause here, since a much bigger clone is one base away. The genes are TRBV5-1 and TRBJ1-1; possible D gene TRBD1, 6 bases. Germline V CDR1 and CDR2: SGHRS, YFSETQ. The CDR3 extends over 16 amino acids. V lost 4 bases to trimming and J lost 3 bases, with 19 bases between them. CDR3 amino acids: CASSQQGPPSHTEAFF. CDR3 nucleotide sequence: TGCGCCAGCAGCCAACAGGGCCCCCCTTCGCACACTGAAGCTTTCTTT.

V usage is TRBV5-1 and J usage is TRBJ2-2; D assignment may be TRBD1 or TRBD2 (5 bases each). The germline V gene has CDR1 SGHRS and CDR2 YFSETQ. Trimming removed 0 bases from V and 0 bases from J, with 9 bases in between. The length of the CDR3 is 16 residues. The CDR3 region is CASSLEGSANTGELFF. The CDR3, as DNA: TGCGCCAGCAGCTTGGAGGGGAGCGCGAACACCGGGGAGCTGTTTTTT.

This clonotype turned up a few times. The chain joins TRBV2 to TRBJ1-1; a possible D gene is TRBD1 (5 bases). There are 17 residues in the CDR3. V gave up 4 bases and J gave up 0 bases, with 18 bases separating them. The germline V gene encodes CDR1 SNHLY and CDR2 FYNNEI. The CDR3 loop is CASSARGGALLNTEAFF. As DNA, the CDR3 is TGTGCCAGCAGTGCGCGGGGAGGGGCCCTCCTGAACACTGAAGCTTTCTTT.

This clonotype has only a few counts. CDR3 bases: TGTGCCAGCAGTGTCCGGAGCGGCCCGGAGGATGAGCAGTTCTTC. Protein product: CASSVRSGPEDEQFF. V gene TRBV6-4 combines with J gene TRBJ2-1; D may be TRBD2 (5 bases). Looked up from germline, CDR1 is MRHNA and CDR2 is SNTAGT. The ends were cut back, 4 bases at V and 8 bases at J, with 18 bases in the middle. The CDR3 spans 15 residues.

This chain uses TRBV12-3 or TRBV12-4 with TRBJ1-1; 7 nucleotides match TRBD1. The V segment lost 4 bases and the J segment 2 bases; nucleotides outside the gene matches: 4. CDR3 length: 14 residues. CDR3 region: CASSSQGRNTEAFF. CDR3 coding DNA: TGTGCCAGCAGTTCACAGGGGAGAAACACTGAAGCTTTCTTT.

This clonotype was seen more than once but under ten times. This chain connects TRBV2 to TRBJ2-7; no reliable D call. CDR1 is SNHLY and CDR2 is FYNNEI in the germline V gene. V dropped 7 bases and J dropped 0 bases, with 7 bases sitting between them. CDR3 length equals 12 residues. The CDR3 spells CASTDISYEQYF. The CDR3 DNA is TGTGCCAGCACAGACATCTCCTACGAGCAGTACTTC.

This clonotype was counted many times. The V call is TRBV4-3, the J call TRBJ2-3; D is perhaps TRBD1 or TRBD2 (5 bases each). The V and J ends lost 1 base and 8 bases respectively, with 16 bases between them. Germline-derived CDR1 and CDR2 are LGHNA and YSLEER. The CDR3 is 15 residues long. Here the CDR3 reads CASSQAGAPPATQYF. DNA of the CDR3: TGCGCCAGCAGCCAAGCCGGGGCTCCTCCCGCTACGCAGTATTTT.

CDR3 bases: TGTGCCAGCAGCAAAGGGACAGACACTGAAGCTTTCTTT. Its translation is CASSKGTDTEAFF. The chain recombines TRBV11-3 with TRBJ1-1; 7 nucleotides line up with TRBD1. The CDR3 extends over 13 amino acids. Germline trimming cut 5 bases from V and 3 bases from J; bases unmatched to any gene: 3. From germline, CDR1 is SGHNT and CDR2 YENEEA.